The 9 T cell receptor beta chains below all came from one sample that was sequenced in a study of tumor-infiltrating lymphocytes in primary liver carcinoma. It was unsorted whole blood that yielded blood RNA, and germline DNA was also extracted. Synthesis of TCR beta cDNA was carried out from 450 to 650 ng total RNA with a constant-region primer. Libraries of TCR beta came from three nested multiplex PCR rounds with slightly modified ARM-PCR. TRBV1-TRBV30 forward primers paired with a C-beta reverse primer drove the first two PCR rounds, approximately 11 cycles each. Using its own MiXCR run on the multiplex PCR reads, TCRdb lists one record per CDR3 protein. Among 330,000 or so distinct CDR3 sequences listed, roughly 61% were seen once. The specimen sequenced was peripheral blood. All receptors come from a man aged 35-49 years with primary liver carcinoma and hepatitis B virus infection.

With regard to this clonotype: This could be a read error, since a much larger clone is one nucleotide away. This chain joins TRBV29-1 and TRBJ2-3, with TRBD2 identical over 7 bases. The CDR3 totals 16 residues. After removal of 3 bases from V and 1 base from J, the junction contained 10 bases not matched to a gene. The germline gives CDR1 SQVTM, CDR2 ANQGSEA. The CDR3 region is CSVDLFGLDRTDTQYF. The CDR3 DNA reads as TGCAGCGTTGACTTGTTCGGACTAGATCGCACAGATACGCAGTATTTT.

This sequence joins TRBV6-2 or TRBV6-3 and TRBJ2-7, with TRBD2 as a possible D gene (6 bases). The ends were cut back, 0 bases at V and 3 bases at J, with 9 bases in the middle. Per germline, CDR1 MNHEY and CDR2 SVGEGT. The CDR3 sequence is 14 residues long. The CDR3 reads CASSYSGLRYEQYF. CDR3 DNA sequence: TGTGCCAGCAGTTACTCGGGACTCCGCTACGAGCAGTACTTC.

This clonotype was counted ten times or more. V gene TRBV12-3 or TRBV12-4 combines with J gene TRBJ1-1, with a possible D match to TRBD1 (6 bases). Trimming shortened V by 5 bases and J by 1 base, and 8 bases separated the two germline ends. CDR3 size: 13 residues. The CDR3 protein is CASSGGRNTEAFF. CDR3 bases: TGTGCCAGCAGTGGGGGGCGGAACACTGAAGCTTTCTTT.

This clonotype was detected many times. The V and J genes are TRBV5-1 and TRBJ2-6, with unresolved D. Trimming pared 0 bases from V and 1 base from J, leaving 5 bases between. This CDR3 is built from 15 residues. CDR1 is SGHRS and CDR2 is YFSETQ in the germline V gene. The CDR3 reads CASSLVGSGANVLTF. The DNA for the CDR3 is TGCGCCAGCAGCTTGGTGGGTTCTGGGGCCAACGTCCTGACTTTC.

The gene calls are TRBV7-9 and TRBJ2-7, with TRBD1 matching 8 bases. The J segment lost 5 bases and the V segment lost 1 base, leaving 4 bases of the junction unmatched. Germline V lookup: CDR1 SEHNR, CDR2 FQNEAQ (reference sequence). The CDR3 is made up of 14 amino acids. CDR3 nucleotide sequence: TGTGCCAGCAGCTTAGAGGGCAGGGGGCACGAGCAGTACTTC. Translating gives CASSLEGRGHEQYF.

This clonotype appeared a few times. This chain joins TRBV25-1 and TRBJ2-7; D is perhaps TRBD1 (6 bases). CDR3 length: 13 amino acids. Trimming removed 4 bases from V and 2 bases from J, with 9 bases in between. Germline values: CDR1 MGHDK, CDR2 SYGVNS. CDR3 sequence: CASSGTATYEQYF. CDR3 nucleotide sequence: TGTGCCAGCAGTGGGACAGCCACCTACGAGCAGTACTTC.

As regards this clonotype: The conserved phenylalanine or tryptophan normally closing the CDR3 is absent here, so this likely arose from a read error. The genes are TRBV7-8 and TRBJ2-7, with 8 bases that match TRBD2. The CDR3 is 15 residues long. After removal of 1 base from V and 3 bases from J, the junction contained 5 bases not matched to a gene. Germline V lookup: CDR1 SGHVS, CDR2 FQNEAQ. Here the CDR3 DNA reads TGTGCCAGCAGCTTAGGTTCGGGAGGGAACTACGAGCAGTACCTC. This encodes CASSLGSGGNYEQYL.

As regards this clonotype: It may be a read error: a sequence one base away is much more abundant. The CDR3 nucleotides are TGTGCCAGCAGAGCCGGGACAGGTTACAATGAGCAGTTCTTC. This encodes CASRAGTGYNEQFF. This sequence joins TRBV6-1 and TRBJ2-1, with 8 bases aligning to TRBD1. This CDR3 is built from 14 residues. V trimming: 6 bases; J trimming: 4 bases; junction bases outside the gene matches: 5. Germline loops: CDR1 MNHNS, CDR2 SASEGT.

This clonotype has a count of ten or more. The gene calls are TRBV11-2 and TRBJ2-4, with D uncertain. V shed 3 bases and J shed 8 bases, with 11 bases lying between them. CDR1 is SGHAT and CDR2 is FQNNGV in the germline V gene. The CDR3 runs 13 residues. The CDR3 spells CASSFQGSDIQYF. CDR3 sequence (DNA): TGTGCCAGCAGCTTCCAAGGTAGTGACATTCAGTACTTC. Looking up the rest from reference TRBV11-2 and TRBJ2-4 gives the full variable domain: EAGVAQSPRYKIIEKRQSVAFWCNPISGHATLYWYQQILGQGPKLLIQFQNNGVVDDSQLPKDRFSAERLKGVDSTLKIQPAKLEDSAVYLCASSFQGSDIQYFGAGTRLSVL.